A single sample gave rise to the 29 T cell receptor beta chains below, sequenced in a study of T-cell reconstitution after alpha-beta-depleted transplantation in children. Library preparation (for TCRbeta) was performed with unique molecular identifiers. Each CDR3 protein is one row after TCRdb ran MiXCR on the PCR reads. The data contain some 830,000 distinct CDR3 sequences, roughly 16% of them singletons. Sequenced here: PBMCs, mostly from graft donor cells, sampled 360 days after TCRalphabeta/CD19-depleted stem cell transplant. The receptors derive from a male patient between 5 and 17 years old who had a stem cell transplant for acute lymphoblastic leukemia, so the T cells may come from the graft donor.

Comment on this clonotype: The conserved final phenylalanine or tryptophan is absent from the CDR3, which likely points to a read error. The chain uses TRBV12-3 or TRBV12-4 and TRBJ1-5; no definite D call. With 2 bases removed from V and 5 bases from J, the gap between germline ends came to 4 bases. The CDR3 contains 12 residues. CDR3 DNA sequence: TGTGCCAGCAGTTTAAGGGATCAGCCCCAGCATTGT. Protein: CASSLRDQPQHC.

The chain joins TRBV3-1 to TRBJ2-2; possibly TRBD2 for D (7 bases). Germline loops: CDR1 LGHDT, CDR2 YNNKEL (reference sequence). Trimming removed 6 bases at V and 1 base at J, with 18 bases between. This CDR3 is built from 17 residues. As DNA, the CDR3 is TGTGCCAGCAGTCTAGGGGGAGCGGGGATGAACACCGGGGAGCTGTTTTTT. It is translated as CASSLGGAGMNTGELFF.

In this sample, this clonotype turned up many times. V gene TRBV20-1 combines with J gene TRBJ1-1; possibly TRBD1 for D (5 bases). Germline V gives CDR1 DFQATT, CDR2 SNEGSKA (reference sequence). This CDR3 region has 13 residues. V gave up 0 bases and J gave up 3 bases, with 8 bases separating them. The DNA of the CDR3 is TGCAGTGCTAGAGATCGCAGGGACACTGAAGCTTTCTTT. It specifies CSARDRRDTEAFF.

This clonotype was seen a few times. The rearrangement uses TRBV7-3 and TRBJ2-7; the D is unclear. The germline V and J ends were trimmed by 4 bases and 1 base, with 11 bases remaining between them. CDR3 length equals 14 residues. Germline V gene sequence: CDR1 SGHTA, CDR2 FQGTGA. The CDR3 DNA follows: TGTGCCAGCAGCTCCGACCCCCGTTCCTACGAGCAGTACTTC. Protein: CASSSDPRSYEQYF.

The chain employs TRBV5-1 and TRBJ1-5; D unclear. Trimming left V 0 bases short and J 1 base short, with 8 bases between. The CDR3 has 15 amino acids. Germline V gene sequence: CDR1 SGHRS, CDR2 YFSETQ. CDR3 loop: CASSLEPFSNQPQHF. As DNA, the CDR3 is TGCGCCAGCAGCTTGGAACCCTTCAGCAATCAGCCCCAGCATTTT.

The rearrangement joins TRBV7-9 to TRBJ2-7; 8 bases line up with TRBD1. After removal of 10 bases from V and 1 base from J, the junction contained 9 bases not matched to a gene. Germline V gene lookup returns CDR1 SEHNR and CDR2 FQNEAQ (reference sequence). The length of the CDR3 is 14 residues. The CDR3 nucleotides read TGTGCCACCCCATCCGGGACAGGTTCCTACGAGCAGTACTTC. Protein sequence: CATPSGTGSYEQYF.

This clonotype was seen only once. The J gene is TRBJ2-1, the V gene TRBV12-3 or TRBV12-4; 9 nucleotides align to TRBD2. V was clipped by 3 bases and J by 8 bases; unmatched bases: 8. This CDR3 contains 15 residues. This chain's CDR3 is CASSFGTSRFDEQFF. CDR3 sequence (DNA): TGTGCCAGCAGTTTCGGGACTAGCAGATTCGATGAGCAGTTCTTC.

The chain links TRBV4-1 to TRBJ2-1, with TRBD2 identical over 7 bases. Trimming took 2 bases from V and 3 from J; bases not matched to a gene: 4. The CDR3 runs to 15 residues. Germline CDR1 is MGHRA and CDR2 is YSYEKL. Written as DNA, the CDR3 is TGCGCCAGCAGCCAACTTCCTAGCGGCTACAATGAGCAGTTCTTC. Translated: CASSQLPSGYNEQFF.

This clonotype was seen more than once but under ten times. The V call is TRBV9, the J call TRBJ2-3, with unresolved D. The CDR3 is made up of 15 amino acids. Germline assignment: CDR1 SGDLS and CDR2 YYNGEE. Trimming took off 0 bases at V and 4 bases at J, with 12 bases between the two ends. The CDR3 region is CASSVGSRNPDTQYF. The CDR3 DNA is TGTGCCAGCAGCGTAGGGTCTAGGAACCCAGATACGCAGTATTTT. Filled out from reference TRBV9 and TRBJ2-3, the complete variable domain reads DSGVTQTPKHLITATGQRVTLRCSPRSGDLSVYWYQQSLDQGLQFLIQYYNGEERAKGNILERFSAQQFPDLHSELNLSSLELGDSALYFCASSVGSRNPDTQYFGPGTRLTVL.

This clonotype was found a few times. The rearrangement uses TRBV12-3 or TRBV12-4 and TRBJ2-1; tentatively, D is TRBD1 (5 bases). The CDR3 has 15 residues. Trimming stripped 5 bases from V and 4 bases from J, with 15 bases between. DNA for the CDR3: TGTGCCAGCAGTCCCCGTAGGGGCCCTTACAATGAGCAGTTCTTC. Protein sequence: CASSPRRGPYNEQFF.

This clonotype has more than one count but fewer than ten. The CDR3 sequence: CASSLVRWLRSRGGDTQYF. The CDR3 DNA is TGTGCCAGCAGCTTAGTTCGATGGTTGCGGAGCCGAGGGGGAGATACGCAGTATTTT. The rearrangement links TRBV11-2 to TRBJ2-3; tentative D call: TRBD1 (6 bases). This CDR3 spans 19 amino acids. Trimming pared 1 base from V and 5 bases from J, leaving 25 bases between. Germline CDR1 reads SGHAT; CDR2 reads FQNNGV.

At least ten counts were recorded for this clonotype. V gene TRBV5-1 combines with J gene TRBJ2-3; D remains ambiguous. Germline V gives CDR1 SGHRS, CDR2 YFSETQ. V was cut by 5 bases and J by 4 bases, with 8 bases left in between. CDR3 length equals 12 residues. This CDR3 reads CASSRIPDTQYF. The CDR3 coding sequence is TGCGCCAGCAGTCGAATCCCAGATACGCAGTATTTT.

DNA for the CDR3: TGTGCCAGCAGCCAAGATTCTAGGAGCTCTGGGGCCAACGTCCTGACTTTC. This codes for CASSQDSRSSGANVLTF. The chain is built from TRBV3-1 and TRBJ2-6; no reliable D call. The germline V and J ends were trimmed by 0 bases and 0 bases, with 9 bases remaining between them. Germline CDR1 reads LGHDT; CDR2 reads YNNKEL (reference sequence). This CDR3 contains 17 residues.

The DNA of the CDR3 is TGTGCCAGCCGATTGGCAGGGGAGGTCTACAATGAGCAGTTCTTC. Amino acid sequence: CASRLAGEVYNEQFF. The chain carries TRBV5-6 and TRBJ2-1, with D perhaps given as TRBD1 or TRBD2 (6 bases each). Trimming removed 7 bases from V and 3 bases from J, with 17 bases in between. CDR3 size: 15 residues. CDR1 is SGHDT and CDR2 is YYEEEE in the germline V gene.

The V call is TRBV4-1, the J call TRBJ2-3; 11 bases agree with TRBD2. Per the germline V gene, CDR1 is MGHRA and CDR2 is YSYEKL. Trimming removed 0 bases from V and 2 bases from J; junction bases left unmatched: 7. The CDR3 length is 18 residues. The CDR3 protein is CASSQDRLAGGITDTQYF. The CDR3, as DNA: TGCGCCAGCAGCCAAGATCGGCTAGCGGGAGGTATCACAGATACGCAGTATTTT.

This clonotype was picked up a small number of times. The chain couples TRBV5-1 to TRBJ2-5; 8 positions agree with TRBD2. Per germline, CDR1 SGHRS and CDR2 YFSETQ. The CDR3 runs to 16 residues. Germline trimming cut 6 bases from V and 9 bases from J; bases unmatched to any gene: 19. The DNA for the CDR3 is TGCGCCAGCACCTCACTGCTAGCGGGTCCTGTTGGGGCCCAGTACTTC. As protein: CASTSLLAGPVGAQYF.

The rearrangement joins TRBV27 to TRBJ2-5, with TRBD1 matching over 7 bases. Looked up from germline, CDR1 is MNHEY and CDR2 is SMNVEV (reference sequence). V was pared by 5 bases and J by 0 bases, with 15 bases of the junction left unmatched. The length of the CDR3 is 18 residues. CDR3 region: CASSPLPGTAVDQETQYF. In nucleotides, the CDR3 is TGTGCCAGCAGTCCGCTACCCGGGACAGCCGTTGACCAAGAGACCCAGTACTTC.

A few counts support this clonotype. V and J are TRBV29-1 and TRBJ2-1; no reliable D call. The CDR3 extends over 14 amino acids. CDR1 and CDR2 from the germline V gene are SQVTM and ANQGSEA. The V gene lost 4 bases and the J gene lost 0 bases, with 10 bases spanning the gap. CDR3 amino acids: CSVVGSTSYNEQFF. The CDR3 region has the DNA TGCAGCGTTGTGGGCAGCACCTCCTACAATGAGCAGTTCTTC.

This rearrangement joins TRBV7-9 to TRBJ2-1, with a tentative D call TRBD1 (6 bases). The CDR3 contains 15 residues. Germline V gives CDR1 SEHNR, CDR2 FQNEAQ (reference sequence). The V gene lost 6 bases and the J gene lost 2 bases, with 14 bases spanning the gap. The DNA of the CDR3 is TGTGCCAGCAGGCCCACAGGGTTCACCTACAATGAGCAGTTCTTC. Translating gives CASRPTGFTYNEQFF.

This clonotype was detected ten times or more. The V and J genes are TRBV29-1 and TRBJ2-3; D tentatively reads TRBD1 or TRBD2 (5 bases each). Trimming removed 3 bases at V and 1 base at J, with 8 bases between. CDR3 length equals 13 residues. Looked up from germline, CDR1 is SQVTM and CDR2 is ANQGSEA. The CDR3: CSVDRGGTDTQYF. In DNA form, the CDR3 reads TGCAGCGTTGATCGAGGGGGCACAGATACGCAGTATTTT.

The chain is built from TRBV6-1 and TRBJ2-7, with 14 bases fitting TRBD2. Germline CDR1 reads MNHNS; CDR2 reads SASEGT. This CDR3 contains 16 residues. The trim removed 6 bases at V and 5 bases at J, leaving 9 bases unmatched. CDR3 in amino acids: CASSPGTSGSLNEQYF. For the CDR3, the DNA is TGTGCCAGCAGCCCCGGGACTAGCGGGAGTCTCAACGAGCAGTACTTC.

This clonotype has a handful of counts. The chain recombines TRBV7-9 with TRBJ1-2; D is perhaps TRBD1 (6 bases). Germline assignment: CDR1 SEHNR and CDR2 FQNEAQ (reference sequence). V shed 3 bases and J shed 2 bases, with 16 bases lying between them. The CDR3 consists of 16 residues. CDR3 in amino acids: CASSLAPGHSNYGYTF. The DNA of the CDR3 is TGTGCCAGCAGCTTGGCTCCGGGACATTCGAACTATGGCTACACCTTC.

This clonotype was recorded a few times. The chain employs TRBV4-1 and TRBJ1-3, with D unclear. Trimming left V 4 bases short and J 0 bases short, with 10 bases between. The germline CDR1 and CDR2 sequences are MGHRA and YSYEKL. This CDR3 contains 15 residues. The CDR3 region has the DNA TGCGCCAGCAGCCTCCTGGATTACTCTGGAAACACCATATATTTT. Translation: CASSLLDYSGNTIYF.

CDR3 sequence: CASSPSGLSGGEKLFF. In nucleotides, the CDR3 is TGTGCCAGCTCACCATCGGGACTTTCTGGCGGTGAAAAACTGTTTTTT. The chain recombines TRBV18 with TRBJ1-4; D possibly corresponds to TRBD1 (5 bases). Germline values: CDR1 KGHSH, CDR2 LQKENI. This CDR3 contains 16 residues. Trimming took 2 bases from V and 7 from J, leaving 17 bases between them.

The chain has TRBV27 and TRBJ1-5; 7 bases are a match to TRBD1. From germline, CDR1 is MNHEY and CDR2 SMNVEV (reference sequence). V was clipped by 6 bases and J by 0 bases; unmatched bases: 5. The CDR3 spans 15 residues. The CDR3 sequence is CASRYRGFSNQPQHF. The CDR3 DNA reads TGTGCCAGCAGATACAGGGGCTTTAGCAATCAGCCCCAGCATTTT.

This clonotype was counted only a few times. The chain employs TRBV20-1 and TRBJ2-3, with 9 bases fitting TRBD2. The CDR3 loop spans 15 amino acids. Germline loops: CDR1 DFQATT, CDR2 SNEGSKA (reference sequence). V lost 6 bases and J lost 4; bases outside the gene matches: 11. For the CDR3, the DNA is TGCAGTGCACAACCCCGGACTAGCGCTGCAGATACGCAGTATTTT. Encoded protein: CSAQPRTSAADTQYF.

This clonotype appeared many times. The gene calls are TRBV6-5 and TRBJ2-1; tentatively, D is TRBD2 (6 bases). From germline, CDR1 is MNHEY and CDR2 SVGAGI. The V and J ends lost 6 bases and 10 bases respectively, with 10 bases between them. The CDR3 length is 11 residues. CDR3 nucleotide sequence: TGTGCCAGCAGCCGGGGACTCGAGCAGTTCTTC. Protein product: CASSRGLEQFF.

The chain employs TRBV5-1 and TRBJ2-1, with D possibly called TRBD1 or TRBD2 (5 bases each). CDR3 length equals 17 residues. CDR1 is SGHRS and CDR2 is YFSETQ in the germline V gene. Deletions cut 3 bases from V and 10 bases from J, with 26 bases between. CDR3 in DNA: TGCGCCAGCAGCTCGACAGAACGAACTAGTTGGGGGAGCGAGCAGTTCTTC. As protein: CASSSTERTSWGSEQFF.

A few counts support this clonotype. In DNA, the CDR3 is TGTGCCAGCAGCTTAGTTGGCGAGCTTAATGAGCAGTTCTTC. This gives the protein CASSLVGELNEQFF. This chain links TRBV7-9 with TRBJ2-1, with unresolved D. There are 14 residues in the CDR3. The germline V and J ends were trimmed by 1 base and 7 bases, with 11 bases remaining between them. Germline V gene sequence: CDR1 SEHNR, CDR2 FQNEAQ (reference sequence).